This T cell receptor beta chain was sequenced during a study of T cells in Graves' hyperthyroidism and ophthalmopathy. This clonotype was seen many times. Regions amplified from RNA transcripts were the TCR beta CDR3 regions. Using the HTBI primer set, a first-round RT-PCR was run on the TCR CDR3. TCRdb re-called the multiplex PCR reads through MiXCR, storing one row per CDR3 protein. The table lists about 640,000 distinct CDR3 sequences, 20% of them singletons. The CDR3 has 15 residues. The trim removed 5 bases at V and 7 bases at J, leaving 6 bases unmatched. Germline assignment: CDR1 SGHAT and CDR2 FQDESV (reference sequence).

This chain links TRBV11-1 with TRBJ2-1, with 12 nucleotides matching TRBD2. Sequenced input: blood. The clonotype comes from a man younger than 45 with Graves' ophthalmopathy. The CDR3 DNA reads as TGTGCCAGCAGCCAGACTAGCGGGAGACGGAATGAGCAGTTCTTC. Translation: CASSQTSGRRNEQFF.